The source of this TCR beta chain is a study of T cells in Graves' hyperthyroidism and ophthalmopathy. General study findings and limits: In the blood, most expanded thyroid clonotypes above 0.001 appeared as well. From stable hyperthyroidism, ophthalmopathy was set apart by a 13 V-J model.

CDR3 length: 13 residues. V gave up 3 bases and J gave up 4 bases, with 6 bases separating them. Germline V gene sequence: CDR1 SEHNR, CDR2 FQNEAQ (reference sequence). From RNA transcripts, TCR beta CDR3 regions were amplified. First-round RT-PCR of the TCR CDR3 relied on the HTBI primer set. One entry per CDR3 protein results from TCRdb running MiXCR on the multiplex PCR reads. The sample records about 570,000 distinct CDR3 sequences, around 45% being singletons. Any patient presenting with uncontrolled infection, other autoimmune disease, pregnancy or lactation was left out. Ten or more counts support this clonotype. What it binds is unknown.

Sequenced material: peripheral blood or thyroid tissue (not recorded which). This TCR came from an adult woman with Graves' disease, either hyperthyroidism or ophthalmopathy (not recorded which). The V and J genes are TRBV7-9 and TRBJ2-2; TRBD2 might be the D (5 bases). This chain's CDR3 is CASSLDFTGELFF. The CDR3 DNA follows: TGTGCCAGCAGCTTGGACTTCACCGGGGAGCTGTTTTTT.